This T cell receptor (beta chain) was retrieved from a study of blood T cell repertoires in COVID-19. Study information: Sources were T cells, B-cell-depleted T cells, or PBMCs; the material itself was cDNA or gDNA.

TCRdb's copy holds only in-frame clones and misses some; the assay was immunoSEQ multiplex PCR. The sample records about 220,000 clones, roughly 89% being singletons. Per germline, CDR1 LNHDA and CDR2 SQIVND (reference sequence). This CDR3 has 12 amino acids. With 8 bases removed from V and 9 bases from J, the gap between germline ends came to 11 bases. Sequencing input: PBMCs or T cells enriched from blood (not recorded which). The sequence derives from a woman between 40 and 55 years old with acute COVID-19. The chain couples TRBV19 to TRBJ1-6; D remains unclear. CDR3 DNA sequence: TGTGCCAGTGGGAGCTTGAGTTCACCCCTCCACTTT. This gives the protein CASGSLSSPLHF.